Following are 9 T cell receptor beta chains from one sample sequenced in a study of cytomegalovirus exposure and HLA in healthy donors. In the PCR, 60 Vbeta and 13 Jbeta primers were used. Libraries were prepared by immunoSEQ multiplex PCR; TCRdb keeps only in-frame clonotypes and omits some of them. This sample carries about 67,000 clones, more than 80% of them seen once, and the ten largest clones take about an eighth. Sequencing was done on a sample of PBMCs. The receptors originated from a woman younger than 45 in good health and CMV-seropositive.

This rearrangement joins TRBV15 to TRBJ1-3; D perhaps matches TRBD1 (5 bases). The length of the CDR3 is 17 residues. Trimming cost V 0 bases and J 2 bases, with 14 bases left between them. CDR1 and CDR2 (germline): LNHNV, YYDKDF (reference sequence). The CDR3 sequence is CATSRDSRAGAGNTIYF. In DNA form, the CDR3 reads TGTGCCACCAGCAGAGATTCCCGCGCGGGGGCTGGAAACACCATATATTTT.

The chain combines TRBV5-6 with TRBJ2-1; a weak D match, TRBD2 (5 bases). Per germline, CDR1 SGHDT and CDR2 YYEEEE. V was trimmed by 5 bases and J by 8 bases, leaving 11 bases between them. The CDR3 loop spans 12 amino acids. The CDR3: CASSWTVDEQFF. The CDR3, as DNA: TGTGCCAGCAGTTGGACTGTGGATGAGCAGTTCTTC.

V and J are TRBV7-9 and TRBJ1-1; tentatively, D is TRBD1 (6 bases). V was cut by 1 base and J by 0 bases, with 15 bases left in between. The CDR3 length is 17 residues. Germline V CDR1 and CDR2: SEHNR, FQNEAQ (reference sequence). The CDR3 DNA follows: TGTGCCAGCAGCTTAGGGGGGCCGGGCAGGCTGAACACTGAAGCTTTCTTT. Protein product: CASSLGGPGRLNTEAFF.

This clone has more than one count but fewer than ten. The gene calls are TRBV27 and TRBJ1-2, with a weak D call TRBD1 (5 bases). The germline gives CDR1 MNHEY, CDR2 SMNVEV (reference sequence). V lost 5 bases and J lost 7, with 14 bases in between. This CDR3 contains 13 residues. The CDR3 DNA follows: TGTGCCAGCAGTCGCGACAGAGTAAGTGGCTACACCTTC. It is translated as CASSRDRVSGYTF.

The CDR3 reads CASRHPGSSTYEQYF. CDR3 in DNA: TGTGCCAGCAGACATCCGGGATCCTCGACCTACGAGCAGTACTTC. This sequence joins TRBV6-6 and TRBJ2-7; a possible D gene is TRBD2 (5 bases). Deletions cut 6 bases from V and 2 bases from J, with 17 bases between. The germline V gene encodes CDR1 MNHNY and CDR2 SVGAGI (reference sequence). This CDR3 is built from 15 residues.

CDR3 region: CAWSRPSGSMTQYF. In DNA form, the CDR3 reads TGTGCCTGGAGTAGGCCTAGCGGGTCAATGACCCAGTACTTC. The chain carries TRBV30 and TRBJ2-5; 8 positions agree with TRBD2. The CDR3 consists of 14 residues. Germline V gene sequence: CDR1 GTSNPN, CDR2 SVGIG (reference sequence). Trimming removed 2 bases from V and 7 bases from J; junction bases left unmatched: 9.

The chain couples TRBV5-1 to TRBJ2-1; 7 bases match TRBD2. Unmatched junction bases numbered 12, after V lost 6 bases and J lost 12 bases. CDR3 size: 13 residues. In germline, CDR1 is SGHRS, CDR2 YFSETQ. The CDR3 DNA sequence: TGCGCCAGCACCGTTGATACGGGAGGAGGGCAGTTCTTC. Encoded protein: CASTVDTGGGQFF.

The chain recombines TRBV7-6 with TRBJ2-1, with 10 bases that match TRBD2. This CDR3 has 16 residues. Germline lookup yields CDR1 SGHVS and CDR2 FNYEAQ. V was clipped by 1 base and J by 3 bases; unmatched bases: 3. In DNA form, the CDR3 reads TGTGCCAGCAGCTTAGATCTAGCGGGAGACTACAATGAGCAGTTCTTC. Its translation: CASSLDLAGDYNEQFF.

The V call is TRBV28, the J call TRBJ1-5, with D possibly being TRBD1 (6 bases). Germline V gives CDR1 MDHEN, CDR2 SYDVKM. Trimming cost V 6 bases and J 3 bases, with 21 bases left between them. The CDR3 is 17 residues long. The chain's CDR3 is CASSRVYRALHNQPQHF. The CDR3 bases are TGTGCCAGCAGCCGAGTGTACAGGGCTCTCCACAATCAGCCCCAGCATTTT.